This is a list of T cell receptor beta chains from one sample in a study of CD8 T cells in ankylosing spondylitis. Each CDR3 protein gets one entry after TCRdb re-called the 5' RACE reads with MiXCR. The data contain approximately 180,000 distinct CDR3 sequences, about 20% of them singletons. Sequences were obtained from blood, either unsorted or a sorted T cell fraction (not recorded which). The receptors stem from a male donor between 10 and 30 years old with ankylosing spondylitis or in good health (not recorded which). Each CDR3 is given with its conserved first and last residue. The order of the fields is D gene, clone size, V gene, J gene, CDR3 DNA, CDR3 protein. The D gene is left open where the match is weak. Only some rows state a clone size, as once, few, many or a class for expanded clones.

.,many,TRBV5-1,TRBJ2-1,TGCGCCAGCAGCTCTGGGGGGCAGGAGCAGTTCTTC,CASSSGGQEQFF
TRBD1,many,TRBV27,TRBJ1-1,TGTGCCAGCAGTTTAAGGGGGCTGGCTGAAGCTTTCTTT,CASSLRGLAEAFF
.,few,TRBV30,TRBJ2-1,TGTGCCTGGACCCATAGCGCCAGCTCCTACAATGAGCAGTTCTTC,CAWTHSASSYNEQFF
.,many,TRBV19,TRBJ2-1,TGTGCCAGTAGTATGCGGGACCACAATGAGCAGTTCTTC,CASSMRDHNEQFF
TRBD1,many,TRBV24-1,TRBJ2-5,TGTGCCACCAGTGACACGGGACAGGGGGTTGGAGAGACCCAGTACTTC,CATSDTGQGVGETQYF
TRBD1,many,TRBV6-1,TRBJ2-5,TGTGCCAGCAGTGAATTCTCGGGACAGGGGAGCGAGACCCAGTACTTC,CASSEFSGQGSETQYF
.,many,TRBV19,TRBJ2-7,TGTGCCAGTGCAGGGACACCCTTCTACGAGCAGTACTTC,CASAGTPFYEQYF
.,many,TRBV29-1,TRBJ2-6,TGCAGCGTTGAAGGGTCAGGGAACTCTGGGGCCAACGTCCTGACTTTC,CSVEGSGNSGANVLTF
.,.,TRBV11-2,TRBJ2-2,TGTGCCAGCAGCTTAGTAGGGGGAGATAGCACCGGGGAGCTGTTTTTT,CASSLVGGDSTGELFF
TRBD2,many,TRBV12-3/TRBV12-4,TRBJ2-3,TGTGCCAGCAGTACTAGCGGGAGGGCCCCGACAGATACGCAGTATTTT,CASSTSGRAPTDTQYF
.,.,TRBV20-1,TRBJ1-1,TGCAGTGCTTCAACAGGCACTGAAGCTTTCTTT,CSASTGTEAFF
TRBD1,.,TRBV12-3/TRBV12-4,TRBJ2-1,TGTGCCAGCAGTTCGACAGGGCGGCAATACAATGAGCAGTTCTTC,CASSSTGRQYNEQFF
.,many,TRBV19,TRBJ2-3,TGTGCCAGTAGTATTCTAGGGTTGGATACGCAGTATTTT,CASSILGLDTQYF
TRBD2,.,TRBV10-3,TRBJ2-5,TGTGCCATCAGGACGGGACTAGCGGAAGAGACCCAGTACTTC,CAIRTGLAEETQYF
.,many,TRBV5-1,TRBJ1-6,TGCGCCAGCAGCTTGAAGGCCCCCGCGGATTCACCCCTCCACTTT,CASSLKAPADSPLHF
.,.,TRBV3-1,TRBJ2-7,TGTGCCAGCAGCCAAGGCCCGAACGGCGAGCAGTACTTC,CASSQGPNGEQYF
.,.,TRBV10-2,TRBJ2-1,TGCGCCAGCAGTGATCACGTGGGTAAGCAGTTCTTC,CASSDHVGKQFF
.,many,TRBV29-1,TRBJ2-2,TGCAGCGTCAGAGACAGTGGAGGCACCGGGGAGCTGTTTTTT,CSVRDSGGTGELFF
.,.,TRBV5-4,TRBJ2-7,TGTGCCAGCAGCTTTTCTCCTGTCTACGAGCAGTACTTC,CASSFSPVYEQYF
.,many,TRBV5-5,TRBJ1-5,TGTGCCAGCAGCTTGTTCCAGGGGTCAGGGCCCCAGCATTTT,CASSLFQGSGPQHF
.,few,TRBV4-2,TRBJ2-1,TGTGCCAGCAGCCAAGAGTACAGGCACAATGAGCAGTTCTTC,CASSQEYRHNEQFF
.,.,TRBV5-4,TRBJ2-5,TGTGCCAGCAGCTTGTCACAAATCCAGGGCAGTGAGACCCAGTACTTC,CASSLSQIQGSETQYF
TRBD2,many,TRBV19,TRBJ2-1,TGTGCCGTGGGCCCGGGGGGCTCCTACAATGAGCAGTTCTTC,CAVGPGGSYNEQFF
.,many,TRBV7-2,TRBJ1-2,TGTGCCAGCAGCTTGAACTGGAGGGTATCTGGCTACACCTTC,CASSLNWRVSGYTF
.,many,TRBV7-3,TRBJ2-1,TGTGCCAGCAGCCCCGCGACCCACAATGAGCAGTTCTTC,CASSPATHNEQFF
.,many,TRBV27,TRBJ1-2,TGTGCCAGCAGTTCCGAGTGGGGCAGGGCGTACTATGGCTACACCTTC,CASSSEWGRAYYGYTF
TRBD2,many,TRBV7-8,TRBJ2-3,TGTGCCAGCAGCCCCGATGAGGGAGCGGGGAGCACAGATACGCAGTATTTT,CASSPDEGAGSTDTQYF
TRBD2,many,TRBV7-2,TRBJ2-5,TGTGCCAGCAGCTTATCGTGGACTAGCGGCCTACAAGAGACCCAGTACTTC,CASSLSWTSGLQETQYF
TRBD1,many,TRBV12-3/TRBV12-4,TRBJ2-4,TGTGCCAGCAGTTTGCAGGGGGAATACATTCAGTACTTC,CASSLQGEYIQYF
.,many,TRBV5-5,TRBJ2-5,TGTGCCAGCAGCTCGGTTTATACGGGATTGAGTTGGGAGACCCAGTACTTC,CASSSVYTGLSWETQYF
TRBD1,many,TRBV20-1,TRBJ2-5,TGCAGTGCTAGAGATGGGTCAGGGGGACAAGAGACCCAGTACTTC,CSARDGSGGQETQYF
.,many,TRBV28,TRBJ1-5,TGTGCCAGCAGTTTAATGGGGGCATCTCAGCCCCAGCATTTT,CASSLMGASQPQHF
TRBD1,many,TRBV5-5,TRBJ1-2,TGTGCCAGCAGCCAAAACCCGGGACAGGGGAACTATGGCTACACCTTC,CASSQNPGQGNYGYTF
TRBD1,.,TRBV20-1,TRBJ2-4,TGCAGTGTTTCGAAAAGGACAGGGCAAAACATTCAGTACTTC,CSVSKRTGQNIQYF
.,many,TRBV24-1,TRBJ2-5,TGTGCCACCAGTGGAGGGACGAGTAGGCGGGAGACCCAGTACTTC,CATSGGTSRRETQYF
TRBD2,.,TRBV5-1,TRBJ2-3,TGCGCCAGCAGCTTGGTGGCGGGAGTTGGAGATACGCAGTATTTT,CASSLVAGVGDTQYF
.,many,TRBV2,TRBJ2-5,TGTGCCGGCCTCCGGGCACCCGACCCCCAGTACTTC,CAGLRAPDPQYF
TRBD1,many,TRBV20-1,TRBJ2-3,TGCAGTGCTTATCCGGGACAGGGAAGGGCAGATACGCAGTATTTT,CSAYPGQGRADTQYF
.,many,TRBV15,TRBJ1-4,TGTGCCACCAGCATCGTACAGGGTGGGGAAAAACTGTTTTTT,CATSIVQGGEKLFF
TRBD2,.,TRBV30,TRBJ2-1,TGTGCCTACCCAGTAGGGAGGGCCTTTGGTGAGCAGTTCTTC,CAYPVGRAFGEQFF
TRBD2,.,TRBV20-1,TRBJ2-5,TGCAGTGCTATTAGCGGGAGGTCCAGAGAGACCCAGTACTTC,CSAISGRSRETQYF
.,many,TRBV20-1,TRBJ1-1,TGCAGTGCTAGATGGAGGGTACGAGGCACTGAAGCTTTCTTT,CSARWRVRGTEAFF
.,many,TRBV6-5,TRBJ2-1,TGTGCCAGCAGTCAACAGGGACACCGGGGGAATGAGCAGTTCTTC,CASSQQGHRGNEQFF
TRBD1,many,TRBV18,TRBJ2-1,TGTGCCAGCTCGCCAAGACAGGGGACGCAGTTCTTC,CASSPRQGTQFF
.,.,TRBV7-2,TRBJ2-5,TGTGCCAGCAGCCCGCAGGGGGGCCCGGTGTGGGGACAAGAGACCCAGTACTTC,CASSPQGGPVWGQETQYF
.,.,TRBV9,TRBJ2-5,TGTGCCAGCAGCCGAGGGCAAGTGGTAGAGACCCAGTACTTC,CASSRGQVVETQYF
.,many,TRBV12-3/TRBV12-4,TRBJ1-5,TGTGCCAGCAGTTTAGGGACAGAATTTAATCAGCCCCAGCATTTT,CASSLGTEFNQPQHF
.,.,TRBV2,TRBJ2-6,TGTGCCAGCAGTGAAGGTGGGCGGACTGGGGCCAACGTCCTGACTTTC,CASSEGGRTGANVLTF
.,many,TRBV7-9,TRBJ2-1,TGTGCCAGCAGCCCACCCGTGAGCACTGTTTACAATGAGCAGTTCTTC,CASSPPVSTVYNEQFF
TRBD2,many,TRBV4-1,TRBJ2-3,TGCGCCAGCAGCCCGGGTCTAGCGGGAGTATCTACGCAGTATTTT,CASSPGLAGVSTQYF
TRBD2,many,TRBV11-1,TRBJ2-1,TGTGCCAGCAGCTTAAAGGTCGGGACTAGCGGGAGTAATGAGCAGTTCTTC,CASSLKVGTSGSNEQFF
.,many,TRBV10-3,TRBJ2-7,TGTGCCATCAGAGGATCAGAGATGGGGGAGCAGTACTTC,CAIRGSEMGEQYF
.,few,TRBV6-2/TRBV6-3,TRBJ2-1,TGTGCCAGCAGTTACGATCCGCTAGCGTACTACAATGAGCAGTTCTTC,CASSYDPLAYYNEQFF
TRBD1,many,TRBV15,TRBJ1-2,TGTGCCACCAGCAGAGATTCGGGACAGGGCCATGGCTACACCTTC,CATSRDSGQGHGYTF
TRBD2,many,TRBV7-2,TRBJ2-1,TGTGCCAGCAGCCTCGATACTAGCGGGAGTGGAAATGAGCAGTTCTTC,CASSLDTSGSGNEQFF